This paragraph covers one T cell receptor (beta chain) sequence. Its antigen is currently unknown. Arm-PCR with iRepertoire HTBI primers amplified the CDR3 regions for these TCR beta libraries. TCRdb re-analysed the multiplex PCR reads in MiXCR, keeping a single row per CDR3 protein. The sample has about 400,000 distinct CDR3 sequences; less than 25% are singletons. The CDR3 spans 14 residues. With 4 bases removed from V and 7 bases from J, the gap between germline ends came to 17 bases. Germline CDR1 is LNHNV and CDR2 is YYDKDF (reference sequence). These data originate in a study of regulatory T cells in long-lasting Graves disease. Time point given: persistent/refractory GD, antithyroid drugs over 5 years with positive TRAb. Following extraction of RNA from PBMCs, that RNA was used to make the TCR library. Findings and caveats of the study: A reduction in accuracy may have resulted from the small sample size.

This chain links TRBV15 with TRBJ2-7; maybe TRBD2 (5 bases). This TCR was sampled from a female donor with Graves disease. The starting material was peripheral blood mononuclear cells (PBMCs), obtained when the disease was refractory, from a patient treated with antithyroid drugs. This CDR3 reads CATSKGPTSGEQYF. DNA for the CDR3: TGTGCCACCAGCAAGGGCCCTACTTCGGGAGAGCAGTACTTC.